This TCR beta chain emerged from a study of blood T cell repertoires in COVID-19. About the study: Specimens from acute and convalescent COVID-19 originated in the United States, Italy and Spain. Nucleic acid was either cDNA or gDNA, and it came from T cells, B-cell-depleted T cells, or PBMCs.

V was cut by 3 bases and J by 4 bases, with 20 bases left in between. Germline V lookup: CDR1 KGHDR, CDR2 SFDVKD. The CDR3 is made up of 17 amino acids. In the source study's methods: Reference gene primers were amplified, and this amplification served to estimate nucleated cell counts. Measured with immunoSEQ multiplex PCR; TCRdb has only the in-frame clones, and not every one. Clone size and the V and J calls come from that table; the DNA yielded D and trimming. The table records 240,000 or so clones, more than 75% of them present only once. This sequence joins TRBV24-1 and TRBJ1-2; the D gene is possibly TRBD1 (5 bases). This sequence was found in a woman aged 40 to 50 who had recovered from COVID-19. The specimen was peripheral blood. The CDR3 DNA reads as TGTGCCACCAGTGATACAAGGTCGGGAGGGGCCGCCTATGGCTACACCTTC. It is translated as CATSDTRSGGAAYGYTF.